Following are 7 T cell receptor beta chains from one sample sequenced in a study of shared clonotypes between healthy human individuals. Using immunoSEQ multiplex PCR, the repertoire was profiled, and TCRdb retains in-frame clones only, with some absent. In the table there are approximately 500,000 clones, approximately 80% of which are singletons. Sequencing was carried out using PBMCs. These receptors all stem from a woman between 35 and 50 years old in good health. Some clones in this sample may be carry-over from other donors' samples.

This chain links TRBV28 with TRBJ2-7, with D unclear. CDR1 is MDHEN, CDR2 SYDVKM, per germline. Between the trimmed V and J ends, which lost 5 bases and 4 bases, there was a span of 12 bases. The CDR3 contains 13 residues. CDR3 protein: CASSPTPTYEQYF. The CDR3 DNA reads as TGTGCCAGCAGTCCCACCCCGACTTACGAGCAGTACTTC. Full variable domain (rest looked up from reference TRBV28 and TRBJ2-7): DVKVTQSSRYLVKRTGEKVFLECVQDMDHENMFWYRQDPGLGLRLIYFSYDVKMKEKGDIPEGYSVSREKKERFSLILESASTNQTSMYLCASSPTPTYEQYFGPGTRLTVT.

This rearrangement joins TRBV20-1 to TRBJ1-1, with 7 bases lining up with TRBD1. V lost 6 bases, J lost 10 bases, and 8 bases stayed unmatched. There are 11 residues in the CDR3. Germline loops: CDR1 DFQATT, CDR2 SNEGSKA (reference sequence). DNA for the CDR3: TGCAGTGCCCCCGTGGGACAGCGAGCTTTCTTT. Its protein product is CSAPVGQRAFF.

The chain has TRBV29-1 and TRBJ1-5; D is perhaps TRBD1 (6 bases). CDR3 length: 13 amino acids. Trimming removed 3 bases at V and 5 bases at J, with 11 bases between. Germline V gives CDR1 SQVTM, CDR2 ANQGSEA. CDR3 nucleotide sequence: TGCAGCGTTGAGGCAGGGGAGCATCAGCCCCAGCATTTT. Translated: CSVEAGEHQPQHF.

This clone has only a few counts. This rearrangement joins TRBV5-1 to TRBJ1-1, with D possibly TRBD1 on 6 matching bases. V lost 2 bases to trimming and J lost 2 bases, with 10 bases between them. The CDR3 runs to 14 residues. CDR1 and CDR2 from the germline V gene are SGHRS and YFSETQ. CDR3: CASSFDRTNTEAFF. CDR3 DNA sequence: TGCGCCAGCAGCTTCGACAGGACTAACACTGAAGCTTTCTTT.

The chain carries TRBV5-1 and TRBJ1-6; D gene uncertain. Trimming left V 0 bases short and J 9 bases short, with 13 bases between. Germline CDR1 and CDR2: SGHRS and YFSETQ. CDR3 length equals 15 residues. The CDR3 reads CASSLAQVAGSPLHF. The CDR3 nucleotides read TGCGCCAGCAGCTTGGCCCAAGTCGCCGGTTCACCCCTCCACTTT.

This chain joins TRBV5-4 and TRBJ2-3, with 9 bases lining up with TRBD2. The CDR3 is made up of 15 amino acids. Germline V gene sequence: CDR1 SGHNT, CDR2 YYREEE (reference sequence). The V gene end was trimmed by 3 bases and the J gene end by 1 base; junction bases not matched to a gene: 3. The chain's CDR3 is CASSSKREGTDTQYF. As DNA, the CDR3 is TGTGCCAGCAGCTCCAAGCGGGAGGGCACAGATACGCAGTATTTT.

This clone was counted only a few times. The V call is TRBV10-3, the J call TRBJ1-5, with 8 nucleotides matching TRBD1. The V gene's germline CDR1 is ENHRY and CDR2 SYGVKD. J gave up 5 bases and V 2 bases, and 5 bases lay outside the gene matches. The CDR3 has 15 residues. CDR3 protein: CAISEDRGGDQPQHF. CDR3 in DNA: TGTGCCATCAGTGAGGACAGGGGAGGGGATCAGCCCCAGCATTTT.